This entry describes one TCR beta chain. The CDR3 runs to 12 residues. Trimming at V came to 11 bases and at J to 5 bases, leaving 6 bases not matched to a gene. CDR1 and CDR2 (germline): ENHRY, SYGVKD. Profiles of TCR beta VDJ and CDR3 were generated from a genomic DNA template. TCRdb redid the calling of the reads with MiXCR, one entry per CDR3 protein. The repertoire holds about 120,000 distinct CDR3 sequences, 45% to 60% seen once, with roughly 28% in the top ten. Patients sequenced had flow cytometry evidence of CD8+CD57+ cell expansion. The data derive from a study of CD8+CD57+ T cells in acquired aplastic anemia. For the study at large: When averaged, DNA from sorted CD4+ and CD8+ cells came to approximately 3 ug.

Material for sequencing was sorted CD4+, CD8+, or CD8+CD57+ T cells (not recorded which) from PBMCs. V and J are TRBV10-3 and TRBJ2-1; TRBD1 matches 7 bases. This clonotype originated in a human donor with aplastic anemia. CDR3 bases: TGTGCCGCCAAAACAGGGGACAATGAGCAGTTCTTC. Translating it yields CAAKTGDNEQFF.